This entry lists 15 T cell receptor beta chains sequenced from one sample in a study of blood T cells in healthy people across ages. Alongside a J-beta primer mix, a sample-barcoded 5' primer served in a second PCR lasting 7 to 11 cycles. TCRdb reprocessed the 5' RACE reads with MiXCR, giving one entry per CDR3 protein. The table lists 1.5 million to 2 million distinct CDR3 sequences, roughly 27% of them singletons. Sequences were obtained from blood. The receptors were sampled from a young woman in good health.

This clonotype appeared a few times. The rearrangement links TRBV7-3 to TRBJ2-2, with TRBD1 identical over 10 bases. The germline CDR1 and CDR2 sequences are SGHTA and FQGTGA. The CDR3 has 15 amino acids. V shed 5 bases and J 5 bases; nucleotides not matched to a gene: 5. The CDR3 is CASSADRGGTGELFF. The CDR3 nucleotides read TGTGCCAGCAGCGCGGACAGGGGGGGGACCGGGGAGCTGTTTTTT.

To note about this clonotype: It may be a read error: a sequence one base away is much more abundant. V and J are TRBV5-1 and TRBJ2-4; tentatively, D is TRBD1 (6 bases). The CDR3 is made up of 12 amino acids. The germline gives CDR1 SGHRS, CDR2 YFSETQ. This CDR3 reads CGSSLTGIEQYF. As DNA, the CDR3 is TGCGGCAGCAGCTTAACAGGGATTGAGCAGTACTTC.

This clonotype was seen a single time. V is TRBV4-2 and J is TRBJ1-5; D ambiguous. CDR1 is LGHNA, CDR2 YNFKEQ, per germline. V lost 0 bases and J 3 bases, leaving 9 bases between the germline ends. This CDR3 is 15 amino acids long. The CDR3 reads CASSQDNGFNQPQHF. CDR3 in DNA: TGTGCCAGCAGCCAAGATAACGGCTTCAATCAGCCCCAGCATTTT.

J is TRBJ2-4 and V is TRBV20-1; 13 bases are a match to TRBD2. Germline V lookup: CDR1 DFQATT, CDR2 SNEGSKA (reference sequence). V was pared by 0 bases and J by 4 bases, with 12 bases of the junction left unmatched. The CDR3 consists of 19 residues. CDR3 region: CSARDATSGGAGPKNIQYF. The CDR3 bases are TGCAGTGCTAGAGATGCTACTAGCGGGGGGGCCGGTCCAAAAAACATTCAGTACTTC.

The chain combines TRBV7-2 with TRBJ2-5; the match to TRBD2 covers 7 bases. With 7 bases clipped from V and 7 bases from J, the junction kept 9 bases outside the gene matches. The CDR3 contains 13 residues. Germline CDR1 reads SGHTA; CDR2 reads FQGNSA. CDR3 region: CASTAPGGATQYF. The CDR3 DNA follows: TGTGCCAGCACGGCTCCGGGGGGAGCGACCCAGTACTTC.

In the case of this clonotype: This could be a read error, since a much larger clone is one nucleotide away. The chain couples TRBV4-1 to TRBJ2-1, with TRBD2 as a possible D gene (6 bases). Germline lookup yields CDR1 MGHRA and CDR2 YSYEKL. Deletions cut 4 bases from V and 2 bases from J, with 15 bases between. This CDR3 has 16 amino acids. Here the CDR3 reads CASSPGPAGTYNEQFF. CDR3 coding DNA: TGCGCCAGCAGCCCTGGACCAGCGGGTACCTACAATGAGCAGTTCTTC.

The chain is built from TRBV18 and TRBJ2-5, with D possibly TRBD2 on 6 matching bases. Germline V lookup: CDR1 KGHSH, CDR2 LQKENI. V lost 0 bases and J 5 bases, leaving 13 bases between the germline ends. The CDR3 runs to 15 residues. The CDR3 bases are TGTGCCAGCTCACCACCCTCCCGCGGGGTTGAGACCCAGTACTTC. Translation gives CASSPPSRGVETQYF. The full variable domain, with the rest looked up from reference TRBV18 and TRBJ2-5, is NAGVMQNPRHLVRRRGQEARLRCSPMKGHSHVYWYRQLPEEGLKFMVYLQKENIIDESGMPKERFSAEFPKEGPSILRIQQVVRGDSAAYFCASSPPSRGVETQYFGPGTRLLVL.

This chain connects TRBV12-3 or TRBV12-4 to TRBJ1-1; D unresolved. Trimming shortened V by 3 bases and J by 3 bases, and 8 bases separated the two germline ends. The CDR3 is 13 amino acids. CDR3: CASSFFAYTEAFF. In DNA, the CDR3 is TGTGCCAGCAGTTTTTTCGCGTACACTGAAGCTTTCTTT.

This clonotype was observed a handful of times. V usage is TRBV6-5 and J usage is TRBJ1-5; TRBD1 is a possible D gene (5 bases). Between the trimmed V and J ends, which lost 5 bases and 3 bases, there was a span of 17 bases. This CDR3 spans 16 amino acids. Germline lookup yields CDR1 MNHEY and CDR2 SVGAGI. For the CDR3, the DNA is TGTGCCAGCAGTCCCCAGTGGGGCGGTAACAATCAGCCCCAGCATTTT. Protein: CASSPQWGGNNQPQHF.

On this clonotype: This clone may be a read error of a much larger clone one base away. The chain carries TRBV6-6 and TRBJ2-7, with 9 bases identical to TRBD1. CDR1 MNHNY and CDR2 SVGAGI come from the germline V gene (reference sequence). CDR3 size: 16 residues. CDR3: CTSSLTGQGTSYEQYF. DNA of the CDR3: TGTACCAGCAGTCTCACCGGACAGGGGACCTCCTACGAGCAGTACTTC.

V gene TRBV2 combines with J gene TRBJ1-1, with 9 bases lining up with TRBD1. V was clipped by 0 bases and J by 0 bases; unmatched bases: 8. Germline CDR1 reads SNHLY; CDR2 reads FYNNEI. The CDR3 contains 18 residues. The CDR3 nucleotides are TGTGCCAGCAGTGAAGCGAAACAGGGGGCGCGGATGAACACTGAAGCTTTCTTT. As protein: CASSEAKQGARMNTEAFF.

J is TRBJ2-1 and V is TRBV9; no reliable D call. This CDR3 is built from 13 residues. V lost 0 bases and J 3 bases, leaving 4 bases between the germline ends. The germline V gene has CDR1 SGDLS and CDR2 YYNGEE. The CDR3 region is CASSVEDYNEQFF. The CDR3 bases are TGTGCCAGCAGCGTAGAGGACTACAATGAGCAGTTCTTC.

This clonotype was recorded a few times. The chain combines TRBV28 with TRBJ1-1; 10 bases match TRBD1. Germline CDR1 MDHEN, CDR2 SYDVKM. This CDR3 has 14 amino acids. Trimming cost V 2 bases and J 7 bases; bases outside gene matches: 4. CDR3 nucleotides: TGTGCCAGCAGTTTAGAGGACAGGGGGGGTGAAGCTTTCTTT. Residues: CASSLEDRGGEAFF.

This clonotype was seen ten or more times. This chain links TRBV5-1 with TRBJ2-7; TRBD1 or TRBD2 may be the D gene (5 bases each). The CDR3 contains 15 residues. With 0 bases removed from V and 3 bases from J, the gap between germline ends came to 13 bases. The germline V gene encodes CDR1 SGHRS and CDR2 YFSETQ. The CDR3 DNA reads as TGCGCCAGCAGCTTGGCCGGGACCTCTGACTACGAGCAGTACTTC. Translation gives CASSLAGTSDYEQYF.

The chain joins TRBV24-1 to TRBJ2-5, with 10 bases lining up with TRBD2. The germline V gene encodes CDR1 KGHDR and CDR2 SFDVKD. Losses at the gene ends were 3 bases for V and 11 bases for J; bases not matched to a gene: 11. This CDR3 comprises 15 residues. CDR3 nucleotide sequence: TGTGCCACCAGTGATAGGAGGACTAGCGGCCATGAGCAGTACTTC. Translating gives CATSDRRTSGHEQYF.